This record covers a single T cell receptor beta chain. This record comes from a study of cytomegalovirus exposure and HLA in healthy donors. PCR was performed using 60 Vbeta and 13 Jbeta primers. Libraries were prepared by immunoSEQ multiplex PCR; TCRdb keeps only in-frame clonotypes and omits some of them. In the table there are about 200,000 clones, 79% of which are singletons. Losses at the gene ends were 5 bases for V and 1 base for J; bases not matched to a gene: 5. The CDR3 runs to 15 residues. Germline loops: CDR1 LNHDA, CDR2 SQIVND (reference sequence). The sequence came from a woman aged 25 to 45 in good health and CMV-seropositive. This sequence joins TRBV19 and TRBJ1-1; 9 nucleotides match TRBD1. The sample was PBMCs. CDR3 coding DNA: TGTGCCAGTAGTGGGCGACAGGGGGGGAACACTGAAGCTTTCTTT. It encodes CASSGRQGGNTEAFF.